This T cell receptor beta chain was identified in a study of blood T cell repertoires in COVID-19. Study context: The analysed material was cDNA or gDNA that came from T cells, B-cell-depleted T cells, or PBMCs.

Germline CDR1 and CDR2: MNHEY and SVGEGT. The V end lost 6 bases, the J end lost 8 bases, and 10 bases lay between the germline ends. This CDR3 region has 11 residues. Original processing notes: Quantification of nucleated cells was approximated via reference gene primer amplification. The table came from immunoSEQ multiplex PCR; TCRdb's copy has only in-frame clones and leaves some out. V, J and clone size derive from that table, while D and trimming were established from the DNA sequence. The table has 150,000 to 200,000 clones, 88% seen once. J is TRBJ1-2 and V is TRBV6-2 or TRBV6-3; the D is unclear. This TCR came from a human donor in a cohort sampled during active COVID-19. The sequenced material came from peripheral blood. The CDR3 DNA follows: TGTGCCAGCAGCCGCCACTCCGGCTACACCTTC. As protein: CASSRHSGYTF.